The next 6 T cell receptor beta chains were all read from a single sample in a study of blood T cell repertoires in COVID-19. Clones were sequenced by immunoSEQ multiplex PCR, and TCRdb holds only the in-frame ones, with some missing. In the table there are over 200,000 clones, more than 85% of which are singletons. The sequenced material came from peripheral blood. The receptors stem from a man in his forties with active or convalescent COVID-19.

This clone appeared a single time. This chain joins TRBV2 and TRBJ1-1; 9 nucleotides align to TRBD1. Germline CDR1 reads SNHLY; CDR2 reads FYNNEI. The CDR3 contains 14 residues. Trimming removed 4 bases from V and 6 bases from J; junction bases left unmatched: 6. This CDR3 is CASSVTGGISEAFF. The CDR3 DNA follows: TGTGCCAGCAGTGTTACAGGGGGCATATCTGAAGCTTTCTTT.

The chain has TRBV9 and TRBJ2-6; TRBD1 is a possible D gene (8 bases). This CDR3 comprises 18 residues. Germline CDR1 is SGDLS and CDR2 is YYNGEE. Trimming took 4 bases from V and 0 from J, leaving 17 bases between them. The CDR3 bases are TGTGCCAGCAGCCGGGGGGCAGGGGGCAACTCTGGGGCCAACGTCCTGACTTTC. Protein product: CASSRGAGGNSGANVLTF.

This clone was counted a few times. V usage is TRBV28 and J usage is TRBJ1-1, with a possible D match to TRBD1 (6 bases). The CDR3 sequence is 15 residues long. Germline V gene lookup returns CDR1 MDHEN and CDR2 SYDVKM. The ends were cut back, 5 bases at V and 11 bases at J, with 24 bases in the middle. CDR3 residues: CASSPPAGGRLSAFF. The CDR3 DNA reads TGTGCCAGCAGTCCCCCCGCGGGGGGGCGGCTCTCGGCTTTCTTT.

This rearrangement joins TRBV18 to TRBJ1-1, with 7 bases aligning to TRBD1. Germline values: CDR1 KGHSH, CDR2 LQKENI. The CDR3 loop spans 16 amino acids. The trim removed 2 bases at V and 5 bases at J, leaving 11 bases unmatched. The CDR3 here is CASSPRTGAVITEAFF. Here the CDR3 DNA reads TGTGCCAGCTCACCAAGAACAGGGGCGGTGATTACTGAAGCTTTCTTT.

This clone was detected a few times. The CDR3 DNA follows: TGTGCCAGCAGCTTGACACCCTTCGACTCTGGAAACACCATATATTTT. Translating it yields CASSLTPFDSGNTIYF. The V call is TRBV5-6, the J call TRBJ1-3, with no clear D. CDR3 length equals 16 residues. Germline CDR1 reads SGHDT; CDR2 reads YYEEEE. V dropped 1 base and J dropped 0 bases, with 11 bases sitting between them.

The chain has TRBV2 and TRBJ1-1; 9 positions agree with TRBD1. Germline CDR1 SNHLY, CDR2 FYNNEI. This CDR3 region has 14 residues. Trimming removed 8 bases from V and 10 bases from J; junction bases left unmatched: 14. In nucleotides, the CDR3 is TGTGCCAGCGAACCCTTGGGACAGGGCGAAGGAGCTTTCTTT. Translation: CASEPLGQGEGAFF.